The clone carrying this TCR beta chain came up a few times. The antigen remains undetermined. The germline V and J ends were trimmed by 3 bases and 2 bases, with 8 bases remaining between them. CDR3 size: 14 residues. Documented time point: patch test 2, 6 weeks after DPC sensitization. The treatment was: therapeutic diphenylcyclopropenone sensitization with weekly scalp DPC. Via MiXCR, TCRdb re-called the RACE reads, giving one row per CDR3 protein. The sample has around 99,000 distinct CDR3 sequences, 9.2% seen once. These data originate in a study of human T cells and chemical hapten exposure. Looking at the study overall: Application of 0.01% DPC to the upper back was done by patch test, with a reading at 6 days. Patients having alopecia areata, totalis or universalis were mostly female.

Points from the study as a whole: Among TCRs, those above 1 in 1000 frequency were unaffected by DPC sensitization.

The receptor was derived from a woman between 40 and 55 years old with alopecia areata. Some clones in this sample may be carry-over from other donors' samples. The source material was whole blood, sampled in connection with sensitization to the hapten diphenylcyclopropenone (DPC). V and J are TRBV12-3 or TRBV12-4 and TRBJ1-3; D call uncertain. The CDR3 DNA follows: TGTGCCAGCAGTTTCGGCTGGGCTGGAAACACCATATATTTT. It translates to CASSFGWAGNTIYF.